The 25 T cell receptor beta chains below were found in one sample sequenced in a study of cytomegalovirus exposure and HLA in healthy donors. 60 Vbeta and 13 Jbeta primers were used in PCR. Sequenced by immunoSEQ multiplex PCR; TCRdb stores in-frame clones only, minus some. The sample has around 170,000 clones, 75% to 85% seen once. The specimen sequenced was PBMCs. The receptors here all came from a man between 18 and 29 years old in good health and CMV-seronegative.

The chain combines TRBV30 with TRBJ2-7, with unresolved D. V was pared by 3 bases and J by 0 bases, with 9 bases between. Germline-derived CDR1 and CDR2 are GTSNPN and SVGIG (reference sequence). The CDR3 consists of 13 residues. The CDR3, as DNA: TGTGCCTGGAGGCAGGCTGGCTCCTACGAGCAGTACTTC. Encoded protein: CAWRQAGSYEQYF.

This clone came up a few times. The chain uses TRBV6-6 and TRBJ1-1; 11 nucleotides match TRBD1. Trimming took 0 bases from V and 4 from J; bases not matched to a gene: 1. Germline V lookup: CDR1 MNHNY, CDR2 SVGAGI (reference sequence). The CDR3 totals 15 residues. CDR3 sequence (DNA): TGTGCCAGCAGTTACTCGGGACAGGGGGTCACTGAAGCTTTCTTT. It yields the protein CASSYSGQGVTEAFF.

The V call is TRBV5-1, the J call TRBJ1-4, with TRBD1 matching 7 bases. J lost 4 bases, V lost 4 bases, and 4 bases had no gene match. The CDR3 consists of 14 residues. CDR1 is SGHRS, CDR2 YFSETQ, per germline. The CDR3 DNA follows: TGCGCCAGCAGCCGGGGACAGATTAATGAAAAACTGTTTTTT. Residues: CASSRGQINEKLFF.

The chain combines TRBV4-1 with TRBJ2-7; D gene unclear. The germline V and J ends were trimmed by 0 bases and 3 bases, with 12 bases remaining between them. The germline V gene encodes CDR1 MGHRA and CDR2 YSYEKL. The CDR3 has 15 amino acids. CDR3 protein: CASSQEGHFLYEQYF. The CDR3 DNA sequence: TGCGCCAGCAGCCAAGAGGGCCACTTCCTCTACGAGCAGTACTTC.

The J gene is TRBJ1-4, the V gene TRBV5-1, with D perhaps matching TRBD1 (5 bases). The germline V and J ends were trimmed by 5 bases and 8 bases, with 7 bases remaining between them. Germline V gene sequence: CDR1 SGHRS, CDR2 YFSETQ. The length of the CDR3 is 11 residues. CDR3 in amino acids: CASRGGEKLFF. DNA for the CDR3: TGCGCCAGCAGGGGGGGAGAAAAACTGTTTTTT.

J is TRBJ2-1 and V is TRBV18, with TRBD1 matching 9 bases. The CDR3 consists of 14 residues. Germline V gene sequence: CDR1 KGHSH, CDR2 LQKENI. Trimming took 1 base from V and 9 from J; bases not matched to a gene: 4. CDR3 sequence (DNA): TGTGCCAGCTCACCACGACAGGGGGGGGGTGAGCAGTTCTTC. Amino acids: CASSPRQGGGEQFF.

Turning to this clone: One end of the junction varies from germline; a read error may be responsible. The chain couples TRBV6-5 to TRBJ2-2, with D uncertain. Germline lookup yields CDR1 MNHEY and CDR2 SVGAGI. The length of the CDR3 is 14 residues. The CDR3 is CASSDSQATGELFF. CDR3 in DNA: TGTGCCAGCAGTGACTCTCAGGCCACCGGGGAGCTGTTTTTT.

The gene calls are TRBV27 and TRBJ2-2, with TRBD2 matching 9 bases. V shed 3 bases and J 5 bases; nucleotides not matched to a gene: 7. The CDR3 has 16 residues. Germline V gene sequence: CDR1 MNHEY, CDR2 SMNVEV (reference sequence). CDR3: CASSLREGRRTGELFF. CDR3 in DNA: TGTGCCAGCAGTTTGCGGGAGGGCCGGCGGACCGGGGAGCTGTTTTTT.

The table lists this clone with a count of one. The chain recombines TRBV5-1 with TRBJ1-1; D remains unclear. There are 17 residues in the CDR3. Trimming removed 4 bases at V and 4 bases at J, with 23 bases between. The germline V gene has CDR1 SGHRS and CDR2 YFSETQ. The CDR3 region is CASSPGRGGSGGTEAFF. The DNA of the CDR3 is TGCGCCAGCAGCCCAGGACGCGGCGGGAGTGGAGGCACTGAAGCTTTCTTT.

The V call is TRBV6-1, the J call TRBJ1-3, with 8 nucleotides matching TRBD1. Germline-derived CDR1 and CDR2 are MNHNS and SASEGT. V was clipped by 1 base and J by 7 bases; unmatched bases: 6. CDR3 length: 15 amino acids. This CDR3 reads CASSEVDRVANTIYF. For the CDR3, the DNA is TGTGCCAGCAGTGAAGTGGACAGGGTGGCCAACACCATATATTTT.

The chain joins TRBV30 to TRBJ1-5; 8 bases map to TRBD1. Trimming cost V 2 bases and J 3 bases; bases outside gene matches: 9. Germline CDR1 and CDR2: GTSNPN and SVGIG (reference sequence). The CDR3 totals 16 residues. CDR3 in DNA: TGTGCCTGGAGTTTGCCCGGGACAGGCTTCAATCAGCCCCAGCATTTT. Translating it yields CAWSLPGTGFNQPQHF.

The chain is built from TRBV10-3 and TRBJ2-7; 8 bases fit TRBD1. The CDR3 is made up of 14 amino acids. Germline CDR1 ENHRY, CDR2 SYGVKD. Trimming took 0 bases from V and 5 from J; bases not matched to a gene: 3. CDR3 sequence reads: CAISESAGGHEQYF. The CDR3, as DNA: TGTGCCATCAGTGAGTCGGCAGGGGGCCACGAGCAGTACTTC.

The rearrangement links TRBV5-4 to TRBJ2-5, with D perhaps TRBD1 (6 bases). The germline gives CDR1 SGHNT, CDR2 YYREEE (reference sequence). V lost 1 base, J lost 4 bases, and 11 bases lay in between. CDR3 length: 14 amino acids. CDR3: CASSLNRDRETQYF. The DNA for the CDR3 is TGTGCCAGCAGCTTGAACAGGGATCGAGAGACCCAGTACTTC. The whole variable domain, remainder taken from reference TRBV5-4 and TRBJ2-5, is ETGVTQSPTHLIKTRGQQVTLRCSSQSGHNTVSWYQQALGQGPQFIFQYYREEENGRGNFPPRFSGLQFPNYSSELNVNALELDDSALYLCASSLNRDRETQYFGPGTRLLVL.

The chain employs TRBV4-1 and TRBJ2-7; D is perhaps TRBD1 (5 bases). The length of the CDR3 is 14 residues. Germline V gene sequence: CDR1 MGHRA, CDR2 YSYEKL. The ends were cut back, 2 bases at V and 9 bases at J, with 17 bases in the middle. CDR3 amino acids: CASSQTSGPYAQYF. DNA for the CDR3: TGCGCCAGCAGCCAAACATCAGGGCCGTATGCGCAGTACTTC.

The V gene is TRBV9, the J gene TRBJ2-7, with D perhaps TRBD2 (6 bases). The germline V gene has CDR1 SGDLS and CDR2 YYNGEE. V was clipped by 3 bases and J by 4 bases, with 8 bases between them. CDR3 length: 12 residues. The CDR3 bases are TGTGCCAGCAGCGCCGGGGGATACGAGCAGTACTTC. It is translated as CASSAGGYEQYF.

The rearrangement links TRBV5-1 to TRBJ2-7; 8 positions match TRBD1. CDR1 is SGHRS, CDR2 YFSETQ, per germline. V gave up 0 bases and J gave up 1 base; unmatched junction bases: 6. CDR3 length: 16 residues. In DNA, the CDR3 is TGCGCCAGCAGCTTGGGGACAGGGTGGACATCCTACGAGCAGTACTTC. This gives the protein CASSLGTGWTSYEQYF.

This chain connects TRBV18 to TRBJ1-3, with 7 positions matching TRBD1. From germline, CDR1 is KGHSH and CDR2 LQKENI. V was pared by 0 bases and J by 7 bases, with 6 bases of the junction left unmatched. The CDR3 is 15 residues long. In DNA, the CDR3 is TGTGCCAGCTCACCACCAGGGGGACAGTACAACACCATATATTTT. Translating gives CASSPPGGQYNTIYF.

This clone showed up just once. J is TRBJ1-5 and V is TRBV21-1. TRBV21-1 is labeled a pseudogene. This CDR3 is 15 amino acids long. The CDR3 DNA reads TGTGCCAGCAGCAAAAAGGGGGGGAACAATCAGCCCCAGCATTTT. It encodes CASSKKGGNNQPQHF.

This clone was counted once. The chain combines TRBV18 with TRBJ1-6; 9 bases fit TRBD1. CDR3 length: 17 amino acids. Trimming at V came to 2 bases and at J to 9 bases, leaving 11 bases not matched to a gene. Germline V gene lookup returns CDR1 KGHSH and CDR2 LQKENI. The CDR3 DNA sequence: TGTGCCAGCTCACCAAAACCGGGACAGGGAGCGGGTTCACCCCTCCACTTT. Translation gives CASSPKPGQGAGSPLHF.

This chain uses TRBV29-1 with TRBJ2-1; TRBD2 aligns across 7 bases. V gave up 4 bases and J gave up 5 bases; unmatched junction bases: 8. The germline CDR1 and CDR2 sequences are SQVTM and ANQGSEA. CDR3 size: 14 residues. The CDR3 reads CSVGKVLADNEQFF. In DNA, the CDR3 is TGCAGCGTTGGAAAGGTCCTAGCGGACAATGAGCAGTTCTTC.

J is TRBJ1-6 and V is TRBV2; 10 nucleotides agree with TRBD1. The germline V gene has CDR1 SNHLY and CDR2 FYNNEI. After removal of 7 bases from V and 4 bases from J, the junction contained 7 bases not matched to a gene. This CDR3 is built from 16 residues. The chain's CDR3 is CASTQGGQGYNSPLHF. Here the CDR3 DNA reads TGTGCCAGCACCCAAGGGGGACAGGGGTATAATTCACCCCTCCACTTT.

CDR3 residues: CANKGAQAPNSPLHF. The CDR3 bases are TGTGCCAACAAGGGCGCACAGGCCCCTAATTCACCCCTCCACTTT. V usage is TRBV2 and J usage is TRBJ1-6, with TRBD1 as a possible D gene (5 bases). Trimming cost V 10 bases and J 6 bases, with 19 bases left between them. The CDR3 is 15 amino acids. The germline CDR1 and CDR2 sequences are SNHLY and FYNNEI.

The V and J genes are TRBV29-1 and TRBJ2-7; D is perhaps TRBD2 (5 bases). Germline CDR1 and CDR2: SQVTM and ANQGSEA. Between the trimmed V and J ends, which lost 2 bases and 7 bases, there was a span of 15 bases. The CDR3 runs 13 residues. CDR3 DNA sequence: TGCAGCGTTGAAAGCGCGGTTACGGGGGAGCAGTACTTC. Protein: CSVESAVTGEQYF.

This clone was counted between two and nine times. This rearrangement joins TRBV29-1 to TRBJ2-1; D is possibly TRBD1 (6 bases). The germline CDR1 and CDR2 sequences are SQVTM and ANQGSEA. The CDR3 loop spans 13 amino acids. V dropped 4 bases and J dropped 10 bases, with 17 bases sitting between them. CDR3 loop: CSVGGLARREQFF. The CDR3 DNA sequence: TGCAGCGTTGGGGGGCTGGCGCGGAGAGAGCAGTTCTTC.

This clone was found a few times. This rearrangement joins TRBV5-1 to TRBJ2-7; 7 bases match TRBD2. J lost 6 bases, V lost 0 bases, and 3 bases had no gene match. This CDR3 has 13 amino acids. From germline, CDR1 is SGHRS and CDR2 YFSETQ. In DNA form, the CDR3 reads TGCGCCAGCAGCTTGGGGGGGGGTATCGAGCAGTACTTC. It specifies CASSLGGGIEQYF.